Following are 15 T cell receptor beta chains from one sample sequenced in a study of blood T cell repertoires in COVID-19. Generated by immunoSEQ multiplex PCR, the TCRdb table keeps only in-frame clones and is missing some. The sample holds about 250,000 clones, around 81% seen once. Specimen: peripheral blood. The receptor source for this set is a man in his forties or fifties with active or convalescent COVID-19.

This chain connects TRBV10-3 to TRBJ2-1, with 8 bases matching TRBD1. In germline, CDR1 is ENHRY, CDR2 SYGVKD. J gave up 0 bases and V 9 bases, and 1 base lay outside the gene matches. The CDR3 contains 13 residues. The CDR3 sequence: CAIGQGSYNEQFF. The CDR3 nucleotides are TGTGCCATAGGACAGGGCTCCTACAATGAGCAGTTCTTC.

V is TRBV5-8 and J is TRBJ1-1; tentatively, D is TRBD1 (5 bases). This CDR3 has 14 residues. Germline CDR1 is SGHTS and CDR2 is YDEGEE. V lost 0 bases, J lost 1 base, and 7 bases lay in between. DNA of the CDR3: TGTGCCAGCAGCTTGGGCAGGGCGAACACTGAAGCTTTCTTT. Its translation is CASSLGRANTEAFF.

This clone was found once. The CDR3: CASSPSAGQSNEKLFF. The DNA for the CDR3 is TGCGCCAGCAGCCCGTCAGCGGGACAATCTAATGAAAAACTGTTTTTT. The V and J genes are TRBV4-1 and TRBJ1-4, with D possibly TRBD1 on 6 matching bases. With 4 bases removed from V and 3 bases from J, the gap between germline ends came to 15 bases. The length of the CDR3 is 16 residues. In germline, CDR1 is MGHRA, CDR2 YSYEKL.

This chain links TRBV7-8 with TRBJ1-1; D perhaps matches TRBD1 (6 bases). Germline CDR1 and CDR2: SGHVS and FQNEAQ. This CDR3 comprises 15 residues. Trimming took 5 bases from V and 2 from J, leaving 15 bases between them. The CDR3 sequence: CASSPDRFLNTEAFF. The DNA for the CDR3 is TGTGCCAGCAGCCCGGACAGATTTTTAAACACTGAAGCTTTCTTT. Based on the CDR3 plus reference TRBV7-8 and TRBJ1-1, the full variable domain is GAGVSQSPRYKVAKRGQDVALRCDPISGHVSLFWYQQALGQGPEFLTYFQNEAQLDKSGLPSDRFFAERPEGSVSTLKIQRTQQEDSAVYLCASSPDRFLNTEAFFGQGTRLTVV.

V usage is TRBV6-5 and J usage is TRBJ2-3; 7 bases align to TRBD1. With 6 bases clipped from V and 4 bases from J, the junction kept 1 base outside the gene matches. Per germline, CDR1 MNHEY and CDR2 SVGAGI. CDR3 length: 12 residues. The CDR3 DNA reads as TGTGCCAGCAGGGGGACAGCAGATACGCAGTATTTT. This encodes CASRGTADTQYF.

This clone showed up just once. The CDR3: CARSSRQGNYGYTF. In DNA form, the CDR3 reads TGTGCCAGAAGCTCGCGCCAGGGGAACTATGGCTACACCTTC. The chain is built from TRBV5-3 and TRBJ1-2; tentatively, D is TRBD1 (6 bases). TRBV5-3 has ORF status, its function being uncertain. CDR3 length equals 14 residues. Trimming took 3 bases from V and 2 from J, leaving 11 bases between them.

This chain links TRBV7-2 with TRBJ2-7; a possible D gene is TRBD2 (6 bases). Germline values: CDR1 SGHTA, CDR2 FQGNSA. V was shortened by 1 base and J by 7 bases, with 11 bases between the two germline ends. This CDR3 spans 13 amino acids. The CDR3 sequence: CASSLVRGREQYF. CDR3 in DNA: TGTGCCAGCAGCTTAGTTAGAGGGAGGGAGCAGTACTTC.

This clone occurred once. The chain couples TRBV4-3 to TRBJ1-2; weak D call: TRBD1 (5 bases). V gave up 0 bases and J gave up 2 bases, with 13 bases separating them. The germline CDR1 and CDR2 sequences are LGHNA and YSLEER. The CDR3 is 16 residues long. As DNA, the CDR3 is TGCGCCAGCAGCCAAGAGAGCGTCCCAGGGAACTATGGCTACACCTTC. Its translation: CASSQESVPGNYGYTF.

The gene calls are TRBV19 and TRBJ2-2, with D hard to call. Trimming took off 6 bases at V and 3 bases at J, with 11 bases between the two ends. Looked up from germline, CDR1 is LNHDA and CDR2 is SQIVND (reference sequence). The CDR3 spans 14 residues. The CDR3 here is CASRRQLHTGELFF. CDR3 nucleotides: TGTGCCAGTAGGAGGCAACTTCACACCGGGGAGCTGTTTTTT.

V and J are TRBV6-5 and TRBJ1-3; no definite D call. This CDR3 region has 10 residues. Germline-derived CDR1 and CDR2 are MNHEY and SVGAGI. Trimming removed 6 bases from V and 10 bases from J, with 7 bases in between. The CDR3 spells CASRERTIYF. CDR3 coding DNA: TGTGCCAGCAGAGAGCGGACCATATATTTT.

The chain's CDR3 is CASSLETRGEQFF. CDR3 sequence (DNA): TGTGCCAGCAGCTTGGAGACTAGGGGTGAGCAGTTCTTC. The chain uses TRBV5-6 and TRBJ2-1; tentatively, D is TRBD2 (6 bases). Trimming took 0 bases from V and 9 from J, leaving 10 bases between them. The CDR3 runs 13 residues. From germline, CDR1 is SGHDT and CDR2 YYEEEE.

V usage is TRBV2 and J usage is TRBJ1-3; D might be TRBD1 (5 bases). Germline values: CDR1 SNHLY, CDR2 FYNNEI. Trimming pared 6 bases from V and 1 base from J, leaving 13 bases between. The CDR3 is 15 residues long. The CDR3 sequence: CASSGRGTSGNTIYF. The CDR3 nucleotides are TGTGCCAGCAGCGGCCGGGGGACTTCTGGAAACACCATATATTTT.

The gene calls are TRBV27 and TRBJ1-4; maybe TRBD1 (6 bases). The germline CDR1 and CDR2 sequences are MNHEY and SMNVEV (reference sequence). This CDR3 is built from 15 residues. Trimming took 3 bases from V and 0 from J, leaving 8 bases between them. CDR3 sequence (DNA): TGTGCCAGCAGTTTGACAGGTCCAACTAATGAAAAACTGTTTTTT. Protein product: CASSLTGPTNEKLFF.

Only a few counts were recorded for this clone. This chain joins TRBV2 and TRBJ1-6; TRBD1 aligns across 8 bases. CDR1 is SNHLY and CDR2 is FYNNEI in the germline V gene. The junction had 7 bases not matched to a gene; V was cut back by 4 bases and J by 11 bases. The CDR3 spans 14 residues. CDR3 nucleotides: TGTGCCAGCAGTGGACAGGGGAGAATGACACCCCTCCACTTT. Translation: CASSGQGRMTPLHF.

This rearrangement joins TRBV18 to TRBJ2-7, with D unresolved. CDR1 KGHSH and CDR2 LQKENI come from the germline V gene. The CDR3 totals 13 residues. The ends were cut back, 6 bases at V and 7 bases at J, with 16 bases in the middle. CDR3 sequence (DNA): TGTGCCAGCTCGCCCGCCGAGCCCCGGGAGCAGTACTTC. It is translated as CASSPAEPREQYF.